Listed here are 22 T cell receptor beta chains from one sample, sequenced in a study of T-cell memory formation after mild COVID-19. Via MiXCR, TCRdb re-called the 5' RACE reads, giving one row per CDR3 protein. The sample contains just under 150,000 distinct CDR3 sequences, around 5.8% of which appear only once. What was sequenced was PBMCs or a T cell subset sorted from them (not recorded which). The receptors originated from an adult woman who had mild COVID-19 (a few samples of this study predate the infection). Cell type and time point are not known.

This clonotype was counted at least ten times. The chain employs TRBV7-8 and TRBJ1-6; D remains ambiguous. The CDR3 has 16 amino acids. Trimming removed 1 base from V and 8 bases from J, with 15 bases in between. CDR1 SGHVS and CDR2 FQNEAQ come from the germline V gene. The CDR3 here is CASSLVGAWGDSPLHF. Here the CDR3 DNA reads TGTGCCAGCAGCTTAGTAGGTGCTTGGGGTGATTCACCCCTCCACTTT.

This clonotype has a count of ten or more. The V and J genes are TRBV20-1 and TRBJ2-5, with D possibly matching TRBD2 (7 bases). In germline, CDR1 is DFQATT, CDR2 SNEGSKA (reference sequence). V lost 6 bases, J lost 4 bases, and 21 bases lay in between. This CDR3 is built from 15 residues. CDR3: CSALHRGPSGETQYF. DNA of the CDR3: TGCAGTGCCCTCCACCGGGGGCCTAGCGGAGAGACCCAGTACTTC.

This clonotype was found many times. The CDR3 region is CSVGVGQRAEAFF. In nucleotides, the CDR3 is TGCAGCGTTGGGGTCGGGCAACGGGCTGAAGCTTTCTTT. The chain couples TRBV29-1 to TRBJ1-1; D is undetermined. The CDR3 has 13 amino acids. Trimming shortened V by 4 bases and J by 6 bases, and 15 bases separated the two germline ends. Germline V gene sequence: CDR1 SQVTM, CDR2 ANQGSEA.

The chain employs TRBV7-2 and TRBJ2-7; D is perhaps TRBD2 (5 bases). This CDR3 spans 16 amino acids. V gave up 1 base and J gave up 1 base, with 14 bases separating them. Germline-derived CDR1 and CDR2 are SGHTA and FQGNSA. The CDR3 DNA reads TGTGCCAGCAGCTTAGGGCGCGGGTCTCCTTCCTACGAGCAGTACTTC. Translating gives CASSLGRGSPSYEQYF. The full variable domain, rest sourced from reference TRBV7-2 and TRBJ2-7, is GAGVSQSPSNKVTEKGKDVELRCDPISGHTALYWYRQSLGQGLEFLIYFQGNSAPDKSGLPSDRFSAERTGGSVSTLTIQRTQQEDSAVYLCASSLGRGSPSYEQYFGPGTRLTVT.

CDR3 nucleotides: TGTGCCAGCAGCGTAGTTGACAGCTCGAGCTCTGGAAACACCATATATTTT. As protein: CASSVVDSSSSGNTIYF. The chain is built from TRBV9 and TRBJ1-3; D possibly corresponds to TRBD1 (5 bases). The CDR3 extends over 17 amino acids. V lost 0 bases and J 0 bases, leaving 13 bases between the germline ends. Germline CDR1 and CDR2: SGDLS and YYNGEE.

This clonotype was seen repeatedly, ten times or more. This CDR3 reads CASRKTGNTEAFF. The CDR3 bases are TGTGCCAGCCGCAAAACAGGGAACACTGAAGCTTTCTTT. J is TRBJ1-1 and V is TRBV12-3 or TRBV12-4; maybe TRBD1 (5 bases). The CDR3 spans 13 residues. The ends were cut back, 8 bases at V and 1 base at J, with 11 bases in the middle.

This clonotype has a handful of counts. The rearrangement uses TRBV24-1 and TRBJ2-1; D gene uncertain. The CDR3 covers 14 residues. Germline CDR1 reads KGHDR; CDR2 reads SFDVKD. Trimming shortened V by 7 bases and J by 0 bases, and 9 bases separated the two germline ends. CDR3 sequence reads: CATSDSRSYNEQFF. Written as DNA, the CDR3 is TGTGCCACCAGCGACTCCCGCTCCTACAATGAGCAGTTCTTC.

The chain combines TRBV7-2 with TRBJ1-2; D possibly corresponds to TRBD1 (6 bases). Per the germline V gene, CDR1 is SGHTA and CDR2 is FQGNSA. The V and J ends lost 0 bases and 7 bases respectively, with 12 bases between them. This CDR3 is 14 amino acids long. In DNA, the CDR3 is TGTGCCAGCAGCTTAGCGCCAGGGGCCGTTGGCTACACCTTC. It is translated as CASSLAPGAVGYTF.

In this sample, this clonotype turned up a few times. This chain links TRBV5-1 with TRBJ1-1; 9 bases align to TRBD1. The CDR3 is 15 amino acids. From germline, CDR1 is SGHRS and CDR2 YFSETQ. With 1 base clipped from V and 5 bases from J, the junction kept 6 bases outside the gene matches. The CDR3 loop reads CASSLQRTGVTEAFF. In DNA form, the CDR3 reads TGCGCCAGCAGCTTGCAGAGGACAGGGGTGACTGAAGCTTTCTTT.

Remarks on this clonotype: A much larger clone differs by one base, so this may be a read error. This chain links TRBV7-2 with TRBJ2-5; D is unclear. CDR1 and CDR2 (germline): SGHTA, FQGNSA. The CDR3 contains 13 residues. This CDR3 is CDSSFSVLETQYF. In DNA form, the CDR3 reads TGTGACAGCAGCTTTTCAGTCCTAGAGACCCAGTACTTC.

There are a few counts of this clonotype. CDR3 bases: TGCGCCAGCGCCGGACTAGCGGGCTCTGGGGCCAACGTCCTGACTTTC. Translated, it gives CASAGLAGSGANVLTF. The chain recombines TRBV5-1 with TRBJ2-6; 11 bases agree with TRBD2. With 7 bases clipped from V and 0 bases from J, the junction kept 3 bases outside the gene matches. Germline CDR1 is SGHRS and CDR2 is YFSETQ. The CDR3 covers 16 residues.

This clonotype was counted between two and nine times. The gene calls are TRBV9 and TRBJ2-7, with 7 positions matching TRBD1. The germline CDR1 and CDR2 sequences are SGDLS and YYNGEE. Losses at the gene ends were 3 bases for V and 0 bases for J; bases not matched to a gene: 3. This CDR3 has 14 amino acids. This CDR3 is CASSAQGHSYEQYF. As DNA, the CDR3 is TGTGCCAGCAGCGCACAGGGGCACTCCTACGAGCAGTACTTC. Filled out from reference TRBV9 and TRBJ2-7, the complete variable domain reads DSGVTQTPKHLITATGQRVTLRCSPRSGDLSVYWYQQSLDQGLQFLIQYYNGEERAKGNILERFSAQQFPDLHSELNLSSLELGDSALYFCASSAQGHSYEQYFGPGTRLTVT.

V usage is TRBV4-1 and J usage is TRBJ1-6; a weak D match, TRBD1 (6 bases). Trimming left V 2 bases short and J 1 base short, with 9 bases between. This CDR3 has 16 amino acids. In germline, CDR1 is MGHRA, CDR2 YSYEKL. CDR3 DNA sequence: TGCGCCAGCAGCCAATCCAGGGGATCCTATAATTCACCCCTCCACTTT. Translating gives CASSQSRGSYNSPLHF.

This clonotype has more than one count but fewer than ten. The rearrangement links TRBV12-3 or TRBV12-4 to TRBJ1-1; TRBD1 aligns across 12 bases. This CDR3 region has 16 residues. Unmatched junction bases numbered 7, after V lost 6 bases and J lost 2 bases. CDR3 protein: CASRPAGTGGNTEAFF. In DNA form, the CDR3 reads TGTGCCAGCAGACCAGCAGGGACAGGGGGCAACACTGAAGCTTTCTTT.

This clonotype was counted ten times or more. This chain connects TRBV5-6 to TRBJ1-2, with 7 bases fitting TRBD1. V trimming: 4 bases; J trimming: 4 bases; junction bases outside the gene matches: 10. This CDR3 region has 15 residues. The germline V gene encodes CDR1 SGHDT and CDR2 YYEEEE. The CDR3 nucleotides are TGTGCCAGCAGCCGGGACAGCTCCTCTCTCTATGGCTACACCTTC. Its translation is CASSRDSSSLYGYTF.

The table lists this clonotype with a few counts. V and J are TRBV7-9 and TRBJ1-1; 9 nucleotides align to TRBD1. Per germline, CDR1 SEHNR and CDR2 FQNEAQ (reference sequence). The CDR3 spans 17 residues. The trim removed 5 bases at V and 0 bases at J, leaving 10 bases unmatched. CDR3 region: CASSAWTGATMNTEAFF. In DNA, the CDR3 is TGTGCCAGCAGCGCTTGGACAGGGGCCACGATGAACACTGAAGCTTTCTTT. The whole variable domain, remainder taken from reference TRBV7-9 and TRBJ1-1, is DTGVSQNPRHKITKRGQNVTFRCDPISEHNRLYWYRQTLGQGPEFLTYFQNEAQLEKSRLLSDRFSAERPKGSFSTLEIQRTEQGDSAMYLCASSAWTGATMNTEAFFGQGTRLTVV.

The table lists this clonotype with a few counts. The rearrangement links TRBV5-4 to TRBJ2-7; 9 positions match TRBD1. In germline, CDR1 is SGHNT, CDR2 YYREEE (reference sequence). After removal of 4 bases from V and 0 bases from J, the junction contained 5 bases not matched to a gene. The CDR3 is 15 residues long. CDR3: CASSLDRGGSYEQYF. DNA for the CDR3: TGTGCCAGCAGCCTGGACAGGGGAGGCTCCTACGAGCAGTACTTC.

This clonotype was seen repeatedly, ten times or more. This rearrangement joins TRBV4-3 to TRBJ2-3; a weak D match, TRBD1 (6 bases). The CDR3 runs 15 residues. CDR1 LGHNA and CDR2 YSLEER come from the germline V gene. Between the trimmed V and J ends, which lost 1 base and 0 bases, there was a span of 8 bases. In DNA, the CDR3 is TGCGCCAGCAGCCAAGGGACAGTTAGCACAGATACGCAGTATTTT. It translates to CASSQGTVSTDTQYF.

This clonotype was seen a few times. The chain joins TRBV6-5 to TRBJ1-1, with a weak D call TRBD1 (6 bases). The CDR3 spans 14 residues. Trimming cost V 3 bases and J 1 base, with 9 bases left between them. Germline CDR1 and CDR2: MNHEY and SVGAGI. CDR3 bases: TGTGCCAGCAGTTATCTACAGGGGAACACTGAAGCTTTCTTT. It yields the protein CASSYLQGNTEAFF.

This clonotype occurred many times. The J gene is TRBJ2-5, the V gene TRBV5-1; possibly TRBD2 for D (6 bases). The CDR3 extends over 13 amino acids. The germline V and J ends were trimmed by 6 bases and 0 bases, with 9 bases remaining between them. The V gene's germline CDR1 is SGHRS and CDR2 YFSETQ. The CDR3 spells CASKGGDQETQYF. CDR3 nucleotides: TGCGCCAGCAAAGGCGGGGACCAAGAGACCCAGTACTTC.

The table lists this clonotype with a few counts. The rearrangement uses TRBV19 and TRBJ1-1; TRBD1 agrees at 8 bases. The CDR3 loop spans 17 amino acids. The germline V gene encodes CDR1 LNHDA and CDR2 SQIVND (reference sequence). The V gene end was trimmed by 4 bases and the J gene end by 4 bases; junction bases not matched to a gene: 14. The CDR3 here is CASSSLRQGASGTEAFF. The CDR3 DNA reads as TGTGCCAGTAGTAGTCTTCGGCAGGGGGCAAGTGGCACTGAAGCTTTCTTT.

This clonotype was counted only a few times. This chain connects TRBV7-9 to TRBJ2-1, with D possibly being TRBD2 (6 bases). V lost 2 bases and J lost 1, with 12 bases in between. Germline-derived CDR1 and CDR2 are SEHNR and FQNEAQ (reference sequence). There are 16 residues in the CDR3. As DNA, the CDR3 is TGTGCCAGCAGCTTATGGGGGGTCTCTTCCTACAATGAGCAGTTCTTC. This sequence encodes CASSLWGVSSYNEQFF.